A selection of T cell receptor beta chains follows, all from one sample in a study of blood T cell repertoires in COVID-19. Measured with immunoSEQ multiplex PCR; TCRdb has only the in-frame clones, and not every one. The sample carries roughly 240,000 clones, about 82% recorded once. Sequencing was carried out using peripheral blood. The receptors stem from an elderly woman with COVID-19, enrolled during active disease. CDR3s leave out the opening cysteine and the closing phenylalanine or tryptophan. Clone size is given for some rows only: seen once, a few or many times, or a class if the clone is expanded.

v_call: TRBV28; clone_size: NA; cdr3_length: 13; cdr3_aa: ASSGPGQGTDEQF
v_call: TRBV7-2; clone_size: NA; cdr3_length: 12; cdr3_aa: ASSFSRLATEAF
v_call: TRBV6-5; clone_size: NA; cdr3_length: 12; cdr3_aa: ASGGTGINEKLF
v_call: TRBV18; clone_size: NA; cdr3_length: 15; cdr3_aa: ASSHFETVSSGNTIY
v_call: TRBV30; clone_size: NA; cdr3_length: 12; cdr3_aa: AWSKTGEFYGYT
v_call: TRBV19; clone_size: NA; cdr3_length: 14; cdr3_aa: ASSRGTDKLTDTQY
v_call: TRBV5-1; clone_size: NA; cdr3_length: 11; cdr3_aa: ASSFVLNEKLF
v_call: TRBV5-1; clone_size: once; cdr3_length: 14; cdr3_aa: ASSLGTTGPNYGYT
v_call: TRBV5-6; clone_size: NA; cdr3_length: 14; cdr3_aa: ASSPRQVRGDYGYT
v_call: TRBV6-2/TRBV6-3; clone_size: once; cdr3_length: 15; cdr3_aa: ASSTPGLAGGGDTQY
v_call: TRBV4-1; clone_size: NA; cdr3_length: 17; cdr3_aa: ASSGSRTGGGGANEKLF
v_call: TRBV5-8; clone_size: NA; cdr3_length: 13; cdr3_aa: ASSRSGQKNTEAF
v_call: TRBV7-6; clone_size: NA; cdr3_length: 14; cdr3_aa: ASSLGMGQGTDTQY
v_call: TRBV2; clone_size: NA; cdr3_length: 12; cdr3_aa: ASSSGGRYNEQF
v_call: TRBV11-2; clone_size: NA; cdr3_length: 11; cdr3_aa: ASSDGSGYGYT
v_call: TRBV19; clone_size: NA; cdr3_length: 12; cdr3_aa: ASSKQGAADTQY
v_call: TRBV5-4; clone_size: NA; cdr3_length: 15; cdr3_aa: ASSSPGQGGQSYGYT
v_call: TRBV3-1/TRBV3-2; clone_size: once; cdr3_length: 16; cdr3_aa: ASSRSSIPTSSGNTIY
v_call: TRBV5-1; clone_size: once; cdr3_length: 14; cdr3_aa: ASSFLQGEGDNEQF
v_call: TRBV9; clone_size: NA; cdr3_length: 13; cdr3_aa: ASSDSGGAGKEQY
v_call: TRBV11-2; clone_size: NA; cdr3_length: 12; cdr3_aa: ASSFGVAGDEQF
v_call: TRBV19; clone_size: NA; cdr3_length: 15; cdr3_aa: ASRETGTWAYNSPLH
v_call: TRBV5-1; clone_size: once; cdr3_length: 14; cdr3_aa: ASSNPDRGRWGELF
v_call: TRBV6-2/TRBV6-3; clone_size: NA; cdr3_length: 15; cdr3_aa: ASSYPQTSGSSYEQY
v_call: TRBV5-4; clone_size: NA; cdr3_length: 11; cdr3_aa: ASSRGQDYGYT
v_call: TRBV5-1; clone_size: NA; cdr3_length: 12; cdr3_aa: ASSFGQANTEAF
v_call: TRBV5-4; clone_size: NA; cdr3_length: 12; cdr3_aa: ASSPGGRQETQY
v_call: TRBV2; clone_size: once; cdr3_length: 14; cdr3_aa: ASSEALAGYQETQY
v_call: TRBV5-8; clone_size: few; cdr3_length: 13; cdr3_aa: ASIVQGSYNSPLH
v_call: TRBV5-1; clone_size: NA; cdr3_length: 12; cdr3_aa: ASSLGGGADGYT
v_call: TRBV11-2; clone_size: NA; cdr3_length: 14; cdr3_aa: ASGRTGGMNTGELF
v_call: TRBV6-5; clone_size: NA; cdr3_length: 14; cdr3_aa: ASSYSSPGNDSPLH
v_call: TRBV7-8; clone_size: NA; cdr3_length: 13; cdr3_aa: ATLSGGRVTDTQY
v_call: TRBV19; clone_size: NA; cdr3_length: 12; cdr3_aa: ASSIAAGTDTQY
v_call: TRBV3-1/TRBV3-2; clone_size: NA; cdr3_length: 15; cdr3_aa: ASSSTGGFSSGNTIY
v_call: TRBV6-5; clone_size: NA; cdr3_length: 10; cdr3_aa: ASSSAEYGYT
v_call: TRBV14; clone_size: NA; cdr3_length: 13; cdr3_aa: ASSQGGKWGPEAF
v_call: TRBV18; clone_size: NA; cdr3_length: 14; cdr3_aa: ASSPPIAGGSNEQF
v_call: TRBV7-2; clone_size: NA; cdr3_length: 11; cdr3_aa: ASSLQANNEQF
v_call: TRBV5-1; clone_size: NA; cdr3_length: 13; cdr3_aa: ASSLSAGGHETQY
v_call: TRBV30; clone_size: NA; cdr3_length: 11; cdr3_aa: ALSGPQGYEQY
v_call: TRBV3-1/TRBV3-2; clone_size: NA; cdr3_length: 13; cdr3_aa: ASSQGSTGDGGYT
v_call: TRBV2; clone_size: few; cdr3_length: 12; cdr3_aa: ASRTEAGRSPLH
v_call: TRBV6-2/TRBV6-3; clone_size: NA; cdr3_length: 14; cdr3_aa: ASSYSVGSGGYEQY
v_call: TRBV3-1/TRBV3-2; clone_size: NA; cdr3_length: 10; cdr3_aa: ASSQVLEKLF
v_call: TRBV3-1/TRBV3-2; clone_size: NA; cdr3_length: 16; cdr3_aa: ASSRAVGSASGNYGYT
v_call: TRBV6-5; clone_size: NA; cdr3_length: 13; cdr3_aa: ASSPPASGGETQY
v_call: TRBV3-1/TRBV3-2; clone_size: NA; cdr3_length: 14; cdr3_aa: ASSQDRGAGTDTQY
v_call: TRBV10-2; clone_size: few; cdr3_length: 11; cdr3_aa: ASKGGSSYEQY
v_call: TRBV4-2; clone_size: NA; cdr3_length: 15; cdr3_aa: ASSQQTSGAGNGELF
v_call: TRBV13; clone_size: NA; cdr3_length: 12; cdr3_aa: ASSSRQGGETQY
v_call: TRBV3-1/TRBV3-2; clone_size: NA; cdr3_length: 14; cdr3_aa: ASSPPDRRNTGELF
v_call: TRBV5-1; clone_size: NA; cdr3_length: 12; cdr3_aa: ASSLQGTNEKLF
v_call: TRBV6-6; clone_size: NA; cdr3_length: 13; cdr3_aa: ASSPPGRDNEKLF
v_call: TRBV12-2; clone_size: NA; cdr3_length: 14; cdr3_aa: ASRLAAVSWNTEAF
v_call: TRBV19; clone_size: NA; cdr3_length: 13; cdr3_aa: ASRVGQHLNSPLH
v_call: TRBV10-1; clone_size: NA; cdr3_length: 13; cdr3_aa: ASSLGLAGQETQY
v_call: TRBV6-5; clone_size: NA; cdr3_length: 11; cdr3_aa: ATKTDSGNTIY
v_call: TRBV7-9; clone_size: NA; cdr3_length: 11; cdr3_aa: ASSPQGNTEAF
v_call: TRBV20-1; clone_size: NA; cdr3_length: 12; cdr3_aa: SASMSGLDNEQF